The rows below give T cell receptor beta chains drawn from one sample of a study of control samples from healthy donors and cancer patients. Profiled with immunoSEQ multiplex PCR; TCRdb holds only in-frame clones, not every one. The table includes 90,000 or so clones, 88% detected once. Sequencing was performed on blood. The receptor source for this set is a woman between 65 and 79 years old in good health. Both conserved end residues are part of each CDR3. Fields, in order: clone size, J gene, D gene, V gene, CDR3 protein, CDR3 DNA. The D gene is left open where the match is weak. Expanded clones are given a class, and other clones once, few, many or no size at all.

>once|TRBJ2-2|TRBD2|TRBV7-6
CASSPTSGGINTGELFF
TGTGCCAGCAGCCCGACTAGCGGAGGGATAAACACCGGGGAGCTGTTTTTT
>.|TRBJ2-7|.|TRBV6-2/TRBV6-3
CASSYKEQGTGIYEQYF
TGTGCCAGCAGTTACAAGGAACAGGGGACTGGGATCTACGAGCAGTACTTC
>.|TRBJ1-1|.|TRBV4-2
CASSQGYTEAFF
TGTGCCAGCAGCCAGGGATACACTGAAGCTTTCTTT
>.|TRBJ1-6|TRBD1|TRBV6-2/TRBV6-3
CASSYLGGEYSPLHF
TGTGCCAGCAGTTACTTAGGGGGCGAGTATTCACCCCTCCACTTT
>.|TRBJ2-7|TRBD1|TRBV11-2
CASSLLPQGIGEQYF
TGTGCCAGCAGCTTACTACCACAGGGGATAGGCGAGCAGTACTTC
>.|TRBJ1-1|TRBD1|TRBV4-3
CASRTGMETEAFF
TGCGCCAGCAGGACAGGGATGGAGACTGAAGCTTTCTTT
>.|TRBJ2-1|.|TRBV9
CASSVVGGSYNEQFF
TGTGCCAGCAGCGTAGTAGGGGGCTCCTACAATGAGCAGTTCTTC
>.|TRBJ1-1|.|TRBV19
CASSINQWDTEAFF
TGTGCCAGTAGTATAAACCAATGGGACACTGAAGCTTTCTTT
>.|TRBJ2-3|.|TRBV28
CASNQVLGSGDTQYF
TGTGCCAGCAACCAAGTCTTGGGATCAGGAGATACGCAGTATTTT
>.|TRBJ1-2|TRBD1|TRBV7-9
CASLPDRIVYGYTF
TGTGCCAGCTTACCGGACAGGATTGTTTATGGCTACACCTTC
>.|TRBJ1-2|.|TRBV27
CASSPGPYGYTF
TGTGCCAGCAGTCCGGGGCCCTATGGCTACACCTTC
>.|TRBJ2-7|.|TRBV6-2/TRBV6-3
CASSYLGPRPYEQYF
TGTGCCAGCAGTTACCTAGGACCTCGCCCCTACGAGCAGTACTTC
>.|TRBJ2-3|.|TRBV3-1/TRBV3-2
CASSQDRNTQYF
TGTGCCAGCAGCCAAGACCGCAATACGCAGTATTTT
>.|TRBJ1-5|.|TRBV6-5
CASSSSYSNQPQHF
TGTGCCAGCAGTAGTTCCTATAGCAATCAGCCCCAGCATTTT
>.|TRBJ1-2|.|TRBV5-4
CASSRTAGDYGYTF
TGTGCCAGCAGCCGGACGGCCGGGGACTATGGCTACACCTTC
>.|TRBJ1-5|.|TRBV7-8
CASSLTSNQPQHF
TGTGCCAGCAGCTTGACAAGCAATCAGCCCCAGCATTTT
>.|TRBJ2-5|.|TRBV11-2
CASSLGAQETQYF
TGTGCCAGCAGCTTAGGCGCTCAAGAGACCCAGTACTTC
>.|TRBJ2-3|TRBD2|TRBV11-2
CASSLQRGGDTQYF
TGTGCCAGCAGCTTACAGCGGGGCGGGGATACGCAGTATTTT
>.|TRBJ2-3|.|TRBV6-4
CASSDSKTGPDTQYF
TGTGCCAGCAGTGACTCGAAAACAGGGCCAGATACGCAGTATTTT
>.|TRBJ1-6|TRBD1|TRBV2
CASGDRVFSPLHF
TGTGCCAGCGGGGACAGGGTTTTCTCACCCCTCCACTTT
>once|TRBJ2-1|.|TRBV5-5
CASSVRRPYNEQFF
TGTGCCAGCAGCGTGAGGCGCCCCTACAATGAGCAGTTCTTC
>few|TRBJ2-1|TRBD1|TRBV6-4
CASSPRQGGFSEQFF
TGTGCCAGCAGTCCCCGACAGGGTGGGTTTAGTGAGCAGTTCTTC
>.|TRBJ1-5|TRBD1|TRBV19
CASRTGLHSNQPQHF
TGTGCCAGTAGGACAGGGCTTCATAGCAATCAGCCCCAGCATTTT
>few|TRBJ2-1|.|TRBV4-3
CASSQDPGGNYNEQFF
TGCGCCAGCAGCCAAGATCCTGGCGGGAATTACAATGAGCAGTTCTTC
>once|TRBJ1-4|.|TRBV29-1
CSVSGTNEKLFF
TGCAGCGTAAGTGGGACTAATGAAAAACTGTTTTTT
>.|TRBJ1-1|.|TRBV19
CASSTGQYNTEAFF
TGTGCCAGTAGTACAGGACAGTACAACACTGAAGCTTTCTTT
>.|TRBJ1-2|.|TRBV9
CASSASLDVGTYGYTF
TGTGCCAGCAGCGCCTCCCTGGATGTGGGGACCTATGGCTACACCTTC
>.|TRBJ2-7|TRBD2|TRBV15
CATSMDGGEKYEQYF
TGTGCCACCAGCATGGACGGGGGGGAAAAATACGAGCAGTACTTC
>.|TRBJ2-5|TRBD2|TRBV5-4
CASSPAAGGLETQYF
TGTGCCAGCAGCCCAGCGGCGGGAGGTTTAGAGACCCAGTACTTC
>once|TRBJ2-7|.|TRBV7-2
CASSLDSEQYF
TGTGCCAGCAGCTTGGACAGTGAGCAGTACTTC
>.|TRBJ2-3|.|TRBV7-2
CASSLVGPTDTQYF
TGTGCCAGCAGCTTAGTAGGCCCCACAGATACGCAGTATTTT
>.|TRBJ1-2|.|TRBV2
CASSERAVYGYTF
TGTGCCAGCAGTGAAAGGGCAGTCTATGGCTACACCTTC
>.|TRBJ1-5|.|TRBV11-2
CASSLVGRNQPQHF
TGTGCCAGCAGCTTAGTCGGCAGAAATCAGCCCCAGCATTTT
>.|TRBJ1-5|.|TRBV7-9
CASSYDGNQPQHF
TGTGCCAGCAGCTACGACGGCAATCAGCCCCAGCATTTT
>.|TRBJ1-4|.|TRBV20-1
CSAKDGEKLFF
TGCAGTGCTAAGGATGGGGAAAAACTGTTTTTT
>.|TRBJ1-3|TRBD1|TRBV5-6
CASRRRDRGNTIYF
TGTGCCAGCAGGCGCCGGGACAGGGGAAACACCATATATTTT
>once|TRBJ2-3|.|TRBV6-5
CATVAESTDTQYF
TGTGCCACCGTAGCGGAGAGCACAGATACGCAGTATTTT
>.|TRBJ1-1|.|TRBV5-6
CASSMGGAAVNTEAFF
TGTGCCAGCAGCATGGGTGGGGCTGCAGTGAACACTGAAGCTTTCTTT
>.|TRBJ1-1|.|TRBV4-2
CASSQIGRNTEAFF
TGTGCCAGCAGCCAAATCGGGAGGAACACTGAAGCTTTCTTT
>once|TRBJ2-3|.|TRBV7-2
CASSLAQVSTDTQYF
TGTGCCAGCAGCTTAGCACAGGTTAGCACAGATACGCAGTATTTT
>.|TRBJ2-7|TRBD1|TRBV6-5
CASSTGQGARLGQYF
TGTGCCAGCAGTACGGGACAGGGGGCTAGACTAGGGCAGTACTTC
>.|TRBJ1-2|.|TRBV4-1
CASSSPERVRGGYTF
TGCGCCAGCAGTTCGCCCGAGAGGGTGCGGGGCGGCTACACCTTC
>.|TRBJ1-1|TRBD1|TRBV6-2/TRBV6-3
CASSYSGQGEVGTEAFF
TGTGCCAGCAGTTACTCTGGACAGGGGGAGGTGGGCACTGAAGCTTTCTTT
>.|TRBJ1-1|.|TRBV27
CASSLSRLSEAFF
TGTGCCAGCAGTTTATCGAGACTATCCGAAGCTTTCTTT
>.|TRBJ1-5|.|TRBV15
CATSRDTGLGPQHF
TGTGCCACCAGCAGAGATACAGGGCTCGGACCCCAGCATTTT
>.|TRBJ1-2|.|TRBV5-1
CASSLVEPAGDGYTF
TGCGCCAGCAGCTTGGTGGAGCCCGCGGGGGATGGCTACACCTTC
>.|TRBJ2-3|.|TRBV5-1
CASSLVGGLADTQYF
TGCGCCAGCAGCTTGGTGGGGGGGCTCGCAGATACGCAGTATTTT
>.|TRBJ1-1|TRBD1|TRBV3-1/TRBV3-2
CASGGPGQRRTEAFF
TGTGCCAGCGGGGGACCGGGACAGAGACGAACTGAAGCTTTCTTT
>.|TRBJ1-2|TRBD1|TRBV5-1
CASVGQGANGYTF
TGCGCCAGCGTCGGACAGGGGGCGAATGGCTACACCTTC